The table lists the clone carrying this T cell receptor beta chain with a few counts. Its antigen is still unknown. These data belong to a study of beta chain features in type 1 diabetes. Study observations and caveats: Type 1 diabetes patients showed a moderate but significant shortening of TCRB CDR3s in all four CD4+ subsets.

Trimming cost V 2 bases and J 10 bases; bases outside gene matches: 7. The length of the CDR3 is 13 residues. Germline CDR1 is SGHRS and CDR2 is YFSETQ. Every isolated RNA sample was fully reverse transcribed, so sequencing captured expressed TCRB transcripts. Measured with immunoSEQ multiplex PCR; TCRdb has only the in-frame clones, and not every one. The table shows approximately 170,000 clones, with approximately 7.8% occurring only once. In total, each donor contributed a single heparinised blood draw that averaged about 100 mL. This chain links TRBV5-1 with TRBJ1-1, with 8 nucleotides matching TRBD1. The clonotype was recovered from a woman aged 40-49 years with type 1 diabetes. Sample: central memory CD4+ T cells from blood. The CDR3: CASSFGQGASAFF. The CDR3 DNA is TGCGCCAGCAGCTTCGGGCAGGGGGCTTCAGCTTTCTTT. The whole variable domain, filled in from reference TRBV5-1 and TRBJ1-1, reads KAGVTQTPRYLIKTRGQQVTLSCSPISGHRSVSWYQQTPGQGLQFLFEYFSETQRNKGNFPGRFSGRQFSNSRSEMNVSTLELGDSALYLCASSFGQGASAFFGQGTRLTVV.